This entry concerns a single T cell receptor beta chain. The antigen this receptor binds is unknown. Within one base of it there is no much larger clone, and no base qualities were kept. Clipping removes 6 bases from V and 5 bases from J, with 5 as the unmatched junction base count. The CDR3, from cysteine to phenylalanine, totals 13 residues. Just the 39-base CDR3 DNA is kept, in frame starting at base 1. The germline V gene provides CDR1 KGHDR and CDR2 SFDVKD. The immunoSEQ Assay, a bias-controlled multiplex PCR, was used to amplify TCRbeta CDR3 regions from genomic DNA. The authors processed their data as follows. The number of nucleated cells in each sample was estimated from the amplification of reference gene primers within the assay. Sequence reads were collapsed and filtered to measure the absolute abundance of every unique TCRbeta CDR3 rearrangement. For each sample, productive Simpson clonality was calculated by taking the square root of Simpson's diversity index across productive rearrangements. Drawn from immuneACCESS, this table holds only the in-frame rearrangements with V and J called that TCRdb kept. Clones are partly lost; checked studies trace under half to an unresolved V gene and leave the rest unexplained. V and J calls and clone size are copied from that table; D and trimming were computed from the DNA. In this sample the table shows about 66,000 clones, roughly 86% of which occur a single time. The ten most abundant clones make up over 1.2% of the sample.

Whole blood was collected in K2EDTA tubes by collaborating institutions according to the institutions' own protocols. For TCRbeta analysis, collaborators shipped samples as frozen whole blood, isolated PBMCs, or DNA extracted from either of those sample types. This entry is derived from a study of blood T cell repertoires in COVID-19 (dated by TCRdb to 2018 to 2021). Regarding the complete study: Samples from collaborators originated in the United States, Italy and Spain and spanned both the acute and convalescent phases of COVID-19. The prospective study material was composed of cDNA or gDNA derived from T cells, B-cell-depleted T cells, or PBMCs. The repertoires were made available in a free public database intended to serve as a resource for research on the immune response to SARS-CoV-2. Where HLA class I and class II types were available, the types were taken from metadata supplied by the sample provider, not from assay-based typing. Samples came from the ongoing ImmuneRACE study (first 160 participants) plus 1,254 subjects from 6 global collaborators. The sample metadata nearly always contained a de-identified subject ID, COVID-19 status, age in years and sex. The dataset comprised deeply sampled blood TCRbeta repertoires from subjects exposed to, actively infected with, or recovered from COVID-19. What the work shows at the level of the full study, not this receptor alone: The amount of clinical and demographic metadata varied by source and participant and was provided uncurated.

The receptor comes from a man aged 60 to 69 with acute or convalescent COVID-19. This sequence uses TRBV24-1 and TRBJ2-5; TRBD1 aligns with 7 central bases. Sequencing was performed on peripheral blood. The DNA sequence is TGTGCCACCAGTCGAGGGGGCAGGGAGACCCAGTACTTC. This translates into CATSRGGRETQYF.